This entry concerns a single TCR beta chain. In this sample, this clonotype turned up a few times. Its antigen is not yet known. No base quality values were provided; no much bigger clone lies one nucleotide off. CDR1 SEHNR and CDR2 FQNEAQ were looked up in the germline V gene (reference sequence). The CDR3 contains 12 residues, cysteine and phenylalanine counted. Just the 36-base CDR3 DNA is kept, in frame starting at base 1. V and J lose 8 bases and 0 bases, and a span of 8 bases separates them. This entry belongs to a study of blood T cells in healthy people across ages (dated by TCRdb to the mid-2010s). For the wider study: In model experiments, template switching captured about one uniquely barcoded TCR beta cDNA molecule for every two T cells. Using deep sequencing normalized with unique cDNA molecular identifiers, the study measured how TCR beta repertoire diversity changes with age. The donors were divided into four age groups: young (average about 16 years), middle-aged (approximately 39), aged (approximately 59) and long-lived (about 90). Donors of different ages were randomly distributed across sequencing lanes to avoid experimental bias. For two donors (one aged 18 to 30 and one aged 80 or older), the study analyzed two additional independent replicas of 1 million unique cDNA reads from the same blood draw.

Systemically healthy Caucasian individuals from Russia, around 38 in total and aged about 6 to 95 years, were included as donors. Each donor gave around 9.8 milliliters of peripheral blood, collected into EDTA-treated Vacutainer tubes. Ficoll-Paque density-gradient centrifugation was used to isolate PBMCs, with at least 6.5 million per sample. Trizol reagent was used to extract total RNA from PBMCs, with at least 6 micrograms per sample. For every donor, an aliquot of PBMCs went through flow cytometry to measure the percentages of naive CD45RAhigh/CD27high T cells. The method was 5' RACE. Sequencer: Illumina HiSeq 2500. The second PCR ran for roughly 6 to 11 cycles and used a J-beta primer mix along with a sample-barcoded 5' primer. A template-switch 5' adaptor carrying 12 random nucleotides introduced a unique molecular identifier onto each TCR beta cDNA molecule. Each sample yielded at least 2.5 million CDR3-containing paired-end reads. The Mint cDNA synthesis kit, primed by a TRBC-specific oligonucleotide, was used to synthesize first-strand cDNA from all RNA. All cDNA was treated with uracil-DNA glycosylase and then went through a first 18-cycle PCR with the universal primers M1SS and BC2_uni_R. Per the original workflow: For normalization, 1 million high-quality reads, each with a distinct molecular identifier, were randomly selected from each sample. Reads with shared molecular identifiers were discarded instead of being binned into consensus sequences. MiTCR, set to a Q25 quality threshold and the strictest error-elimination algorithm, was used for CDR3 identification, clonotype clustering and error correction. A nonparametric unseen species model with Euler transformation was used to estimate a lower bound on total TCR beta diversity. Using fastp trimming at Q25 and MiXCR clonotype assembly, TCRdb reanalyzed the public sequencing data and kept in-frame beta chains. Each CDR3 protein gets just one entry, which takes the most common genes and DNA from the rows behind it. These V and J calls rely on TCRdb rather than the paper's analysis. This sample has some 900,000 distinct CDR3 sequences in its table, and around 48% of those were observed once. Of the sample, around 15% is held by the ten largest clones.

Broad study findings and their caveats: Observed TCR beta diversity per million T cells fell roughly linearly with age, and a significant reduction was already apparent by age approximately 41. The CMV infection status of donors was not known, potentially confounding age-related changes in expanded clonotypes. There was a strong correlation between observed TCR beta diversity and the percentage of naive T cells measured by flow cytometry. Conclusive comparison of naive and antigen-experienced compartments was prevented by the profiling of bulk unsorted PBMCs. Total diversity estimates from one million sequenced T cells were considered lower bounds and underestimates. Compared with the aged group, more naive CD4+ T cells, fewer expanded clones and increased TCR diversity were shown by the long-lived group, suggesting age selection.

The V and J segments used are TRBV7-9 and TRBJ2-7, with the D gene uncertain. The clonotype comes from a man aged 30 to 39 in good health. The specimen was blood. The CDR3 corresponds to CASERLSYEQYF. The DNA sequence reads TGTGCCAGCGAACGTCTCTCCTACGAGCAGTACTTC.